This T cell receptor (beta chain) was captured by sequencing in a study of blood T cells in healthy people across ages. The use of a sample-barcoded 5' primer and a J-beta primer mix characterized a second PCR of roughly 7 to 12 cycles. TCRdb recomputed calls from the 5' RACE reads with MiXCR, one row per CDR3 protein. The data show some 690,000 distinct CDR3 sequences, roughly 20% seen once. CDR3 length: 11 amino acids. Overall study results and limits: Per million T cells, the diversity of TCR beta decreased roughly linearly as age advanced. Unknown donor CMV status possibly confounded expanded clonotype changes.

There are a few counts of this clonotype. The antigen is undetermined. The gene calls are TRBV21-1 and TRBJ2-7. TRBV21-1 is termed a pseudogene. This sequence was found in a man aged 65-85 years in good health. The specimen sequenced was blood. Written as DNA, the CDR3 is TGTGCCAGCAGCAAAGGGTACGAGCAGTACTTC. This translates into CASSKGYEQYF.